A selection of T cell receptor beta chains follows, all from one sample in a study of regulatory T cells in long-lasting Graves disease. Using its own MiXCR run on the multiplex PCR reads, TCRdb lists one record per CDR3 protein. The table includes almost 450,000 distinct CDR3 sequences, roughly 15% detected once. In addition, the sample was reused for a study of T cells in Graves' hyperthyroidism and ophthalmopathy.

The specimen comprised peripheral blood mononuclear cells (PBMCs), sampled at new diagnosis, from a patient treated with antithyroid drugs. These receptors originate from a woman aged 30 to 39 with Graves disease. The CDR3 runs from the conserved cysteine through the conserved F or W. Clone sizes are given selectively: once, few, many, or a class where the clone is expanded.

v_gene,j_gene,abundance,CDR3aa
TRBV19,TRBJ1-1,many,CASSPNRDPGAFF
TRBV11-2,TRBJ2-3,many,CASSPRDWDDDTQYF
TRBV6-1,TRBJ2-5,many,CASSRWTDEETQYF
TRBV7-9,TRBJ2-7,many,CASSPRGGREFSYEQYF
TRBV28,TRBJ2-5,-,CASSLFVTSGSQETQYF
TRBV20-1,TRBJ2-6,-,CSARVGIGLAGPSGANVLTF
TRBV11-2,TRBJ2-7,-,CASSGTNRDRSRYELYF
TRBV7-9,TRBJ2-1,many,CASTEDRREQFF
TRBV6-1,TRBJ2-1,many,CASSDGTGEQFF
TRBV28,TRBJ2-3,-,CASSLYPPRTDTQYF
TRBV7-2,TRBJ2-5,many,CASRSTAGEETQYF
TRBV25-1,TRBJ1-2,many,CASSDGDSYLYGYTF
TRBV12-3/TRBV12-4,TRBJ2-5,-,CASSRGVGGWGETQYF
TRBV12-5,TRBJ2-1,few,CASGLVQGGLNNEQFF
TRBV12-3/TRBV12-4,TRBJ1-4,-,CASSAGAPNEKLFF
TRBV7-8,TRBJ2-7,few,CTSSLAPIAGPAGQYF
TRBV3-1,TRBJ2-1,-,CASSLVSRTDLYNEQFF
TRBV29-1,TRBJ2-3,many,CSVELVEGTDTQYF
TRBV3-1,TRBJ1-2,many,CASSQGFAGYGYTF
TRBV18,TRBJ2-1,many,CASSVRRLLAGVPAEQFF
TRBV4-1,TRBJ1-2,-,CASSQGLLRGLRGYTF
TRBV6-2/TRBV6-3,TRBJ2-5,many,CASSYVRRAETQYF
TRBV20-1,TRBJ2-3,many,CSASGAAGSYTDTQYF
TRBV9,TRBJ2-1,many,CASTPAFYSSYNEQFF
TRBV2,TRBJ1-4,-,CASSDRETATNEKLFF
TRBV7-3,TRBJ2-1,many,CASSLNGRYEQFF
TRBV20-1,TRBJ2-2,-,CSATGQLLTTGELFF
TRBV6-5,TRBJ1-2,many,CASSYRGQGSAYGYTF
TRBV12-3/TRBV12-4,TRBJ2-7,many,CASSFGKAYEQYF
TRBV11-3,TRBJ2-1,many,CASSLEGGEQFF
TRBV11-3,TRBJ2-1,many,CASSLASGTGGENEQFF
TRBV7-2,TRBJ2-1,-,CASSLVGTSAYNEQFF
TRBV6-2/TRBV6-3,TRBJ1-1,many,CASSYSPYGQGNTEAFF
TRBV5-1,TRBJ2-7,many,CASSFTGAGGEQYF
TRBV10-3,TRBJ2-7,many,CAISELYEQYF
TRBV3-1,TRBJ2-7,few,CASSQGVGTSGRHEQYF
TRBV14,TRBJ1-3,-,CASSQDFGGLAGNTIYF
TRBV7-2,TRBJ2-1,many,CASSFPGQGNEQFF
TRBV28,TRBJ2-2,-,CASSLWGGAGELFF
TRBV6-1,TRBJ2-5,once,CASSPLAGRGETQYF